The 8 T cell receptor beta chains below were found in one sample sequenced in a study of blood T cell repertoires in COVID-19. TCRdb's table, derived via immunoSEQ multiplex PCR, lists solely in-frame clones and lacks some. This table has about 310,000 clones, around 87% appearing once. The sample was peripheral blood. Every receptor here comes from a man aged 50-60 years with active or convalescent COVID-19.

The chain joins TRBV7-8 to TRBJ2-7, with 11 bases lining up with TRBD1. The CDR3 loop spans 18 amino acids. Germline-derived CDR1 and CDR2 are SGHVS and FQNEAQ. V lost 6 bases, J lost 7 bases, and 20 bases stayed unmatched. CDR3 amino acids: CASSRMDRGRSSSREQYF. The CDR3 nucleotides read TGTGCCAGCAGTCGGATGGACAGGGGGCGATCTTCTTCGAGGGAGCAGTACTTC.

The rearrangement joins TRBV12-3 or TRBV12-4 to TRBJ2-7; D is undetermined. The CDR3 has 13 amino acids. V lost 6 bases, J lost 3 bases, and 12 bases lay in between. The CDR3 DNA reads as TGTGCCAGCAGACTGAGGATAGGCTACGAGCAGTACTTC. It translates to CASRLRIGYEQYF.

V usage is TRBV6-6 and J usage is TRBJ2-7; D is undetermined. Trimming cost V 5 bases and J 7 bases, with 9 bases left between them. Germline loops: CDR1 MNHNY, CDR2 SVGAGI (reference sequence). The length of the CDR3 is 11 residues. The CDR3 loop is CASSKSREQYF. The CDR3 nucleotides are TGTGCCAGCAGTAAAAGTAGAGAGCAGTACTTC.

The genes are TRBV5-5 and TRBJ2-1; 14 bases fit TRBD2. The V and J ends lost 1 base and 13 bases, in that order; junction bases with no gene match: 19. Germline values: CDR1 SGHKS, CDR2 YYEKEE (reference sequence). The CDR3 spans 19 residues. CDR3 nucleotide sequence: TGTGCCAGCAGCTTGATAGGGGGGGCGACTAGCGGGAGGGCCCGGGAACAGTTCTTC. The encoded protein is CASSLIGGATSGRAREQFF.

The chain couples TRBV6-5 to TRBJ1-2; 9 positions match TRBD1. Germline CDR1 and CDR2: MNHEY and SVGAGI. With 4 bases clipped from V and 0 bases from J, the junction kept 6 bases outside the gene matches. The CDR3 totals 16 residues. CDR3 coding DNA: TGTGCCAGCAGTTGGGGACAGGGACTTACTAACTATGGCTACACCTTC. Its protein product is CASSWGQGLTNYGYTF.

CDR3 coding DNA: TGCGCCAGCACTCAGGGGCCTCATGAGGATACGCAGTATTTT. Translating it yields CASTQGPHEDTQYF. The rearrangement links TRBV5-1 to TRBJ2-3; D perhaps matches TRBD1 (6 bases). The CDR3 runs 14 residues. Trimming removed 6 bases from V and 6 bases from J, with 17 bases in between. The V gene's germline CDR1 is SGHRS and CDR2 YFSETQ.

The V gene is TRBV9, the J gene TRBJ2-5; 8 bases align to TRBD2. Trimming at V came to 0 bases and at J to 1 base, leaving 5 bases not matched to a gene. CDR1 is SGDLS and CDR2 is YYNGEE in the germline V gene. The CDR3 runs 16 residues. Written as DNA, the CDR3 is TGTGCCAGCAGCGTAGGGCTAGCGGGCCTCCAAGAGACCCAGTACTTC. This sequence encodes CASSVGLAGLQETQYF.

The chain is built from TRBV5-1 and TRBJ2-5; the D gene is possibly TRBD1 (5 bases). The length of the CDR3 is 14 residues. V gave up 1 base and J gave up 2 bases, with 9 bases separating them. Germline V gene sequence: CDR1 SGHRS, CDR2 YFSETQ. CDR3 DNA sequence: TGCGCCAGCAGCTTGCAGGGAATACAAGAGACCCAGTACTTC. This sequence encodes CASSLQGIQETQYF.